This TCR beta chain was sequenced during a study of OX40 agonist ivuxolimab in advanced cancers. Study in general: Ivuxolimab, an agonist antibody against OX40 (CD134), was given to patients. At 0.01 to 10 mg/kg, ivuxolimab was administered intravenously to patients every 2 weeks. Patients were 82.7% male with ages about 23 to 90, mean roughly 64. Points from the study as a whole: On average, CD8+ T cells had more expanded clones than CD4+.

The J segment lost 8 bases and the V segment lost 5 bases, leaving 10 bases of the junction unmatched. Germline CDR1 LNHDA, CDR2 SQIVND (reference sequence). CDR3 length equals 14 residues. With regard to this clone: No antigen is known for it.

Sequenced by immunoSEQ multiplex PCR; TCRdb stores in-frame clones only, minus some. The sample includes about 31,000 clones, 75% to 85% of them seen just once. The TCR originated in an adult with an advanced solid tumor such as melanoma, head and neck, liver or kidney cancer. This rearrangement joins TRBV19 to TRBJ1-2; 8 bases fit TRBD1. The starting material was CD4+ or CD8+ T cells sorted from blood, obtained in a trial of the OX40 agonist ivuxolimab. The CDR3 coding sequence is TGTGCCAGTAGTTCCAGACAGGGGATAGGCGGCTACACCTTC. Translated, it gives CASSSRQGIGGYTF. The complete variable domain, with remaining parts taken from reference TRBV19 and TRBJ1-2, reads DGGITQSPKYLFRKEGQNVTLSCEQNLNHDAMYWYRQDPGQGLRLIYYSQIVNDFQKGDIAEGYSVSREKKESFPLTVTSAQKNPTAFYLCASSSRQGIGGYTFGSGTRLTVV.